These 21 T cell receptor beta chains originate from one sample sequenced in a study of blood T cell repertoires in COVID-19 (dated by TCRdb to between 2020 and 2021). The method was the immunoSEQ multiplex PCR assay. The table comes from immuneACCESS by way of TCRdb, which keeps in-frame sequences with V and J called. Part of the clones is missing from these tables; in studies checked, under half for an unresolved V gene and the rest for unknown reasons. The sample table holds roughly 280,000 clones, of which 88% were seen once. The top ten clonotypes cover around 11% of the sample. Sequencing was performed on peripheral blood. All receptors come from a woman aged 25 to 39 with COVID-19, enrolled during active disease.

The V and J genes are TRBV13 and TRBJ2-1; 8 bases line up with TRBD2. The CDR3 runs 14 residues. The V gene end was trimmed by 1 base and the J gene end by 4 bases; junction bases not matched to a gene: 0. CDR1 and CDR2 (germline): PRHDT, FYEKMQ (reference sequence). The CDR3 loop reads CASSLAGGYNEQFF. The CDR3 DNA reads TGTGCCAGCAGCTTAGCGGGAGGGTACAATGAGCAGTTCTTC. Full variable domain (rest looked up from reference TRBV13 and TRBJ2-1): AAGVIQSPRHLIKEKRETATLKCYPIPRHDTVYWYQQGPGQDPQFLISFYEKMQSDKGSIPDRFSAQQFSDYHSELNMSSLELGDSALYFCASSLAGGYNEQFFGPGTRLTVL.

This rearrangement joins TRBV15 to TRBJ2-4; D ambiguous. The CDR3 sequence is 17 residues long. Per the germline V gene, CDR1 is LNHNV and CDR2 is YYDKDF (reference sequence). The V and J ends lost 0 bases and 0 bases respectively, with 12 bases between them. DNA for the CDR3: TGTGCCACCAGCAGAGATGCGTCAATGAGAGCCAAAAACATTCAGTACTTC. Protein product: CATSRDASMRAKNIQYF.

V usage is TRBV28 and J usage is TRBJ2-1, with a possible D match to TRBD2 (6 bases). This CDR3 is built from 16 residues. V was pared by 6 bases and J by 9 bases, with 24 bases between. Germline V gene lookup returns CDR1 MDHEN and CDR2 SYDVKM. CDR3 in amino acids: CASSQLRRELLGEQFF. The CDR3 nucleotides are TGTGCCAGCAGCCAATTGAGACGGGAGCTCTTGGGTGAGCAGTTCTTC.

The CDR3 loop is CASSLESGSYEQYF. CDR3 in DNA: TGTGCCAGCAGCTTGGAGAGCGGGAGTTACGAGCAGTACTTC. The V and J genes are TRBV5-8 and TRBJ2-7, with TRBD2 matching over 8 bases. This CDR3 is built from 14 residues. Germline V gene sequence: CDR1 SGHTS, CDR2 YDEGEE. V shed 0 bases, J shed 4 bases, and the junction held 3 bases outside the gene matches.

This clone has just a few counts. CDR3 sequence (DNA): TGTGCCAGCAGTTACCGCCTGGGACAGGTGACCTACGAGCAGTACTTC. This translates into CASSYRLGQVTYEQYF. V gene TRBV6-2 or TRBV6-3 combines with J gene TRBJ2-7, with 8 bases lining up with TRBD1. The CDR3 is 16 amino acids. V shed 2 bases and J 2 bases; nucleotides not matched to a gene: 8. CDR1 and CDR2 from the germline V gene are MNHEY and SVGEGT.

The chain has TRBV5-4 and TRBJ2-7; 7 bases are shared with TRBD2. Germline V gives CDR1 SGHNT, CDR2 YYREEE (reference sequence). The CDR3 is 14 residues long. V shed 1 base and J 5 bases; nucleotides not matched to a gene: 6. This CDR3 reads CASSLRTSADEQYF. CDR3 DNA: TGTGCCAGCAGCTTGCGAACTAGCGCAGACGAGCAGTACTTC.

The rearrangement uses TRBV4-2 and TRBJ2-1; tentative D call: TRBD1 (5 bases). CDR1 and CDR2 from the germline V gene are LGHNA and YNFKEQ. Between the trimmed V and J ends, which lost 0 bases and 8 bases, there was a span of 20 bases. The CDR3 is 17 residues long. The CDR3 is CASSQELPLGWGHEQFF. Here the CDR3 DNA reads TGTGCCAGCAGCCAAGAACTCCCGCTAGGGTGGGGCCATGAGCAGTTCTTC.

The chain couples TRBV28 to TRBJ1-5; D gene uncertain. CDR1 MDHEN and CDR2 SYDVKM come from the germline V gene. The V end lost 5 bases, the J end lost 3 bases, and 11 bases lay between the germline ends. This CDR3 is 14 amino acids long. The CDR3: CASSDRDANQPQHF. CDR3 DNA sequence: TGTGCCAGCAGTGACCGGGATGCCAATCAGCCCCAGCATTTT. Supplemented by reference TRBV28 and TRBJ1-5, the full variable domain reads DVKVTQSSRYLVKRTGEKVFLECVQDMDHENMFWYRQDPGLGLRLIYFSYDVKMKEKGDIPEGYSVSREKKERFSLILESASTNQTSMYLCASSDRDANQPQHFGDGTRLSIL.

In its sample, this clone was seen a few times. This chain connects TRBV24-1 to TRBJ2-3, with TRBD2 matching 7 bases. V gave up 4 bases and J gave up 0 bases; unmatched junction bases: 6. Germline V gene lookup returns CDR1 KGHDR and CDR2 SFDVKD. The CDR3 runs 16 residues. This CDR3 is CATSEPSGTSTDTQYF. In nucleotides, the CDR3 is TGTGCCACCAGTGAGCCTAGCGGAACTAGCACAGATACGCAGTATTTT.

This sequence joins TRBV15 and TRBJ2-2, with 9 bases matching TRBD2. The CDR3 length is 18 residues. Per the germline V gene, CDR1 is LNHNV and CDR2 is YYDKDF (reference sequence). Unmatched junction bases numbered 9, after V lost 4 bases and J lost 0 bases. The DNA for the CDR3 is TGTGCCACCAGCAAGAAACTAGCGGGTAGAGCGAACACCGGGGAGCTGTTTTTT. It codes for CATSKKLAGRANTGELFF.

This chain uses TRBV6-6 with TRBJ1-5, with a possible D match to TRBD1 (5 bases). Between the trimmed V and J ends, which lost 7 bases and 3 bases, there was a span of 16 bases. The germline V gene encodes CDR1 MNHNY and CDR2 SVGAGI (reference sequence). The CDR3 runs 15 residues. CDR3 region: CASNPSGGTNQPQHF. The CDR3 DNA reads TGTGCCAGCAACCCTTCGGGCGGGACCAATCAGCCCCAGCATTTT.

The rearrangement uses TRBV9 and TRBJ2-5; TRBD2 matches 7 bases. Germline V gives CDR1 SGDLS, CDR2 YYNGEE. Trimming at V came to 0 bases and at J to 5 bases, leaving 10 bases not matched to a gene. This CDR3 contains 16 residues. CDR3 protein: CASSVDGGIGAETQYF. The CDR3 DNA reads TGTGCCAGCAGCGTAGACGGGGGGATAGGTGCGGAGACCCAGTACTTC.

V and J are TRBV28 and TRBJ2-7; TRBD2 is a possible D gene (5 bases). Trimming stripped 5 bases from V and 1 base from J, with 12 bases between. The CDR3 consists of 14 residues. Germline V gene sequence: CDR1 MDHEN, CDR2 SYDVKM. The CDR3 here is CASSRDPQSYEQYF. CDR3 in DNA: TGTGCCAGCAGTCGGGATCCACAGTCCTACGAGCAGTACTTC.

The V call is TRBV18, the J call TRBJ2-5; 10 bases map to TRBD2. V shed 6 bases and J 4 bases; nucleotides not matched to a gene: 20. The CDR3 has 19 residues. Germline V gene lookup returns CDR1 KGHSH and CDR2 LQKENI. The CDR3 spells CASSQKRSASGGQTETQYF. The CDR3 coding sequence is TGTGCCAGCTCTCAAAAGCGGTCGGCTAGCGGGGGACAAACAGAGACCCAGTACTTC.

This chain links TRBV2 with TRBJ2-5; no firm D call. This CDR3 spans 15 amino acids. V was cut by 6 bases and J by 0 bases, with 14 bases left in between. CDR1 and CDR2 (germline): SNHLY, FYNNEI. The CDR3 reads CASRTTPSYQETQYF. DNA of the CDR3: TGTGCCAGCAGGACGACACCCAGCTACCAAGAGACCCAGTACTTC.

The chain joins TRBV11-2 to TRBJ2-7; 15 positions agree with TRBD2. V lost 5 bases to trimming and J lost 0 bases; unmatched junction nucleotides: 8. Germline CDR1 and CDR2: SGHAT and FQNNGV. The CDR3 spans 18 residues. CDR3 sequence reads: CASSPGLAGGVSSYEQYF. The CDR3 coding sequence is TGTGCCAGCAGCCCCGGACTAGCGGGAGGGGTTAGCTCCTACGAGCAGTACTTC.

The rearrangement links TRBV6-6 to TRBJ1-5, with D unclear. The germline gives CDR1 MNHNY, CDR2 SVGAGI (reference sequence). The germline V and J ends were trimmed by 4 bases and 4 bases, with 8 bases remaining between them. This CDR3 has 13 amino acids. The CDR3 spells CASSSGQNQPQHF. The CDR3 coding sequence is TGTGCCAGCAGTTCTGGGCAAAATCAGCCCCAGCATTTT.

The CDR3 DNA sequence: TGCAGCGAACGGGTCCCTCGGGGCACTGAAGCTTTCTTT. Translation: CSERVPRGTEAFF. The chain employs TRBV29-1 and TRBJ1-1; no clear D. CDR3 size: 13 residues. Trimming shortened V by 7 bases and J by 4 bases, and 16 bases separated the two germline ends. The germline V gene encodes CDR1 SQVTM and CDR2 ANQGSEA.

This rearrangement joins TRBV7-3 to TRBJ2-7, with 9 bases identical to TRBD2. Germline CDR1 is SGHTA and CDR2 is FQGTGA. Losses at the gene ends were 5 bases for V and 5 bases for J; bases not matched to a gene: 10. CDR3 length: 15 residues. CDR3 amino acids: CASSLGLAGLHEQYF. The CDR3 DNA is TGTGCCAGCAGCCTTGGGCTAGCGGGACTACACGAGCAGTACTTC.

CDR3 amino acids: CASSLRDRDANTIYF. In DNA, the CDR3 is TGTGCCAGCAGCCTCCGGGACAGGGATGCAAACACCATATATTTT. The chain joins TRBV7-9 to TRBJ1-3; 9 bases are shared with TRBD1. In germline, CDR1 is SEHNR, CDR2 FQNEAQ (reference sequence). Trimming took 5 bases from V and 6 from J; bases not matched to a gene: 8. The CDR3 is 15 amino acids. The full variable domain, with the rest looked up from reference TRBV7-9 and TRBJ1-3, is DTGVSQNPRHKITKRGQNVTFRCDPISEHNRLYWYRQTLGQGPEFLTYFQNEAQLEKSRLLSDRFSAERPKGSFSTLEIQRTEQGDSAMYLCASSLRDRDANTIYFGEGSWLTVV.

A few counts support this clone. The chain couples TRBV6-5 to TRBJ2-7; D is perhaps TRBD1 (5 bases). The CDR3 contains 13 residues. Germline V CDR1 and CDR2: MNHEY, SVGAGI. The V end lost 6 bases, the J end lost 0 bases, and 9 bases lay between the germline ends. The CDR3 is CASRRQSSYEQYF. CDR3 coding DNA: TGTGCCAGCAGGCGACAGAGCTCCTACGAGCAGTACTTC.